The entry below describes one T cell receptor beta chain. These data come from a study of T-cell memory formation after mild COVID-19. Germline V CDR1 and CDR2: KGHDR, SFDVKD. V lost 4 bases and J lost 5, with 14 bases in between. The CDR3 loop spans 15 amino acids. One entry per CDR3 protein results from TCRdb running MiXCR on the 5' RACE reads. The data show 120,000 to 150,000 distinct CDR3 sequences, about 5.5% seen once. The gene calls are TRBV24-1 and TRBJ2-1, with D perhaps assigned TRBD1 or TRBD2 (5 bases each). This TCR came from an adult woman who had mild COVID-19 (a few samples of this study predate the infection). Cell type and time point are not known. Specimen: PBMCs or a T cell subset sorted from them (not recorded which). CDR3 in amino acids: CATSDGGTGHNEQFF. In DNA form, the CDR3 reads TGTGCCACCAGTGACGGAGGTACAGGACACAATGAGCAGTTCTTC.